This TCR beta chain was observed in a study of blood T cell repertoires in COVID-19. Methods used by the authors: Using reference gene primer amplification, nucleated cell counts were estimated. Only in-frame clones appear in the TCRdb table, and some are missing; sequencing was by immunoSEQ multiplex PCR. Clone size and the V and J calls come from that table; the DNA yielded D and trimming. The data contain approximately 120,000 clones, roughly 85% of them singletons. The CDR3 runs 15 residues. V was clipped by 1 base and J by 0 bases, with 7 bases between them. The germline V gene encodes CDR1 KGHSH and CDR2 LQKENI.

The sequenced sample was peripheral blood. J is TRBJ1-3 and V is TRBV18, with D tentatively TRBD1 (5 bases). The sequence came from a woman older than 75 with acute or convalescent COVID-19. The CDR3, as DNA: TGTGCCAGCTCACCACGACAGTTCTCTGGAAACACCATATATTTT. As protein: CASSPRQFSGNTIYF.